The clone carrying this T cell receptor beta chain was seen a few times. This CDR3 has 15 amino acids. V shed 3 bases, J shed 4 bases, and the junction held 7 bases outside the gene matches. Germline V gene lookup returns CDR1 KGHSH and CDR2 LQKENI. TCRdb analysed the RT-PCR reads with MiXCR anew, one entry per CDR3 protein. The repertoire holds approximately 720,000 distinct CDR3 sequences, with 12% to 15% as singletons. The sequencing sample was made of memory CD4+ T cells from blood. The origin of this receptor is a female donor in good health, serving as a healthy control. V gene TRBV18 combines with J gene TRBJ1-2; TRBD1 aligns across 8 bases. CDR3 protein: CASSPQPGQGYGYTF. CDR3 bases: TGTGCCAGCTCACCTCAACCTGGACAGGGCTATGGCTACACCTTC.